This T cell receptor beta chain was obtained from a study of blood T cell repertoires in COVID-19. For the study at large: Samples taken during acute and convalescent COVID-19 were collected in the United States, Italy and Spain. T cells, B-cell-depleted T cells, or PBMCs supplied cDNA or gDNA.

In the source study's methods: Amplification with reference gene primers provided the estimates of nucleated cell counts. The assay was immunoSEQ multiplex PCR, and TCRdb's table has in-frame clones only and misses some. D and trimming were read from the DNA, whereas the V and J calls and clone size are those reported in that table. The sample records 200,000 to 250,000 clones, roughly 90% being singletons. The CDR3 extends over 13 amino acids. V was shortened by 4 bases and J by 4 bases, with 13 bases between the two germline ends. Germline V lookup: CDR1 SQVTM, CDR2 ANQGSEA. Sequencing input: peripheral blood. The sequence was collected from a woman between 55 and 75 years old with acute or convalescent COVID-19. The rearrangement links TRBV29-1 to TRBJ1-1; D call uncertain. CDR3 sequence reads: CSVVSIHRTEAFF. Written as DNA, the CDR3 is TGCAGCGTTGTGAGCATCCACCGCACTGAAGCTTTCTTT. The complete variable domain, with remaining parts taken from reference TRBV29-1 and TRBJ1-1, reads SAVISQKPSRDICQRGTSLTIQCQVDSQVTMMFWYRQQPGQSLTLIATANQGSEATYESGFVIDKFPISRPNLTFSTLTVSNMSPEDSSIYLCSVVSIHRTEAFFGQGTRLTVV.